This T cell receptor beta chain was found in a study of shared clonotypes between healthy human individuals. Study-wide results and limits: A generally larger estimated richness was seen in naive subsets than in memory subsets.

CDR1 and CDR2 from the germline V gene are MNHNS and SASEGT. With 5 bases clipped from V and 3 bases from J, the junction kept 7 bases outside the gene matches. This CDR3 is built from 14 residues. Produced via immunoSEQ multiplex PCR; TCRdb's table is partial and in-frame only. The table shows around 2.5 million clones, with approximately 93% occurring only once. All of the donors resided in Nashville, Tennessee, and each was a Caucasian adult. Of note for this clone: What it binds is not known.

The V and J genes are TRBV6-1 and TRBJ2-7; 7 bases fit TRBD1. This TCR came from a man aged 18 to 30 in good health. Some clones in this sample may be carry-over from other donors' samples. The specimen sequenced was naive CD4+ T cells from PBMCs. The subset denotes: CD45RA+ positively selected. The CDR3 spells CASSPLGGIYEQYF. In DNA, the CDR3 is TGTGCCAGCAGTCCCCTAGGGGGCATCTACGAGCAGTACTTC.